These 21 T cell receptor beta chains originate from one sample sequenced in a study of Tregs in tolerant kidney transplant recipients. The data were produced by immunoSEQ multiplex PCR, yet TCRdb's version contains in-frame clones alone and is incomplete. The sample has 85,000 to 100,000 clones; over 85% are singletons. The specimen was CD4+ T cells from blood, collected before the transplant. These receptors originate from a human donor who received a combined kidney and bone marrow transplant.

The chain combines TRBV29-1 with TRBJ2-3; tentatively, D is TRBD2 (6 bases). Trimming cost V 7 bases and J 4 bases, with 12 bases left between them. The germline V gene encodes CDR1 SQVTM and CDR2 ANQGSEA. CDR3 size: 12 residues. CDR3 DNA: TGCAGCGGTGGAGGGGTAGCAGATACGCAGTATTTT. It yields the protein CSGGGVADTQYF.

This clone showed up just a few times. CDR3 DNA sequence: TGTGCCAGTAACAGGGCCTCCACAGATACGCAGTATTTT. It encodes CASNRASTDTQYF. This chain uses TRBV19 with TRBJ2-3; D may be TRBD1 (6 bases). Trimming took off 7 bases at V and 2 bases at J, with 10 bases between the two ends. This CDR3 comprises 13 residues. Germline CDR1 is LNHDA and CDR2 is SQIVND (reference sequence).

The rearrangement joins TRBV4-2 to TRBJ2-1, with 11 bases aligning to TRBD2. V gave up 3 bases and J gave up 0 bases; unmatched junction bases: 1. CDR1 and CDR2 from the germline V gene are LGHNA and YNFKEQ. This CDR3 has 16 residues. As DNA, the CDR3 is TGTGCCAGCAGCCAGACTAGCGGGAACTCCTACAATGAGCAGTTCTTC. Translated: CASSQTSGNSYNEQFF.

CDR3 DNA sequence: TGTGCCAGCTCACCAGGGACAGGGAGTGGGAATCAGCCCCAGCATTTT. This translates into CASSPGTGSGNQPQHF. This chain joins TRBV18 and TRBJ1-5; the match to TRBD1 covers 9 bases. Trimming removed 2 bases from V and 4 bases from J; junction bases left unmatched: 6. Germline assignment: CDR1 KGHSH and CDR2 LQKENI. The CDR3 spans 16 residues.

V gene TRBV7-9 combines with J gene TRBJ2-7; D possibly corresponds to TRBD2 (6 bases). The CDR3 runs to 15 residues. Germline V gene data show CDR1 as SEHNR and CDR2 as FQNEAQ (reference sequence). Between the trimmed V and J ends, which lost 6 bases and 7 bases, there was a span of 22 bases. The CDR3 nucleotides read TGTGCCAGCAGTTCACCGGGACTGGGTTCCTCGGAGCAGTACTTC. Translated: CASSSPGLGSSEQYF.

The V call is TRBV4-1, the J call TRBJ2-1, with TRBD2 matching 7 bases. Germline loops: CDR1 MGHRA, CDR2 YSYEKL. Trimming removed 0 bases from V and 2 bases from J; junction bases left unmatched: 4. The CDR3 is 16 amino acids. The CDR3 is CASSQDWAGAYNEQFF. The DNA for the CDR3 is TGCGCCAGCAGCCAAGATTGGGCGGGGGCCTACAATGAGCAGTTCTTC.

The chain couples TRBV7-2 to TRBJ1-1; perhaps TRBD1 as D (5 bases). The ends were cut back, 3 bases at V and 0 bases at J, with 11 bases in the middle. CDR3 length equals 15 residues. Germline CDR1 reads SGHTA; CDR2 reads FQGNSA. CDR3 loop: CASSLVRGMNTEAFF. The CDR3 nucleotides are TGTGCCAGCAGCTTGGTGCGGGGGATGAACACTGAAGCTTTCTTT.

The rearrangement uses TRBV6-1 and TRBJ1-1; 9 nucleotides match TRBD1. The CDR3 contains 15 residues. Germline CDR1 MNHNS, CDR2 SASEGT. The V segment lost 3 bases and the J segment 4 bases; nucleotides outside the gene matches: 6. CDR3 DNA sequence: TGTGCCAGCAGTGACAATCCGGGACAGGGCACTGAAGCTTTCTTT. Its protein product is CASSDNPGQGTEAFF.

This clone has just one count. V usage is TRBV13 and J usage is TRBJ1-2; 7 bases align to TRBD1. V dropped 0 bases and J dropped 4; count of bases not matched to a gene: 11. The germline gives CDR1 PRHDT, CDR2 FYEKMQ (reference sequence). This CDR3 has 17 amino acids. The chain's CDR3 is CASSLGLGQDKSYGYTF. The CDR3, as DNA: TGTGCCAGCAGCTTAGGCCTCGGACAGGACAAATCCTATGGCTACACCTTC. The full variable domain, its missing parts supplied by reference TRBV13 and TRBJ1-2, is AAGVIQSPRHLIKEKRETATLKCYPIPRHDTVYWYQQGPGQDPQFLISFYEKMQSDKGSIPDRFSAQQFSDYHSELNMSSLELGDSALYFCASSLGLGQDKSYGYTFGSGTRLTVV.

The rearrangement uses TRBV28 and TRBJ2-5; 7 bases are shared with TRBD1. The J call could be wrong; TRBJ2-7 is a better fit for the DNA end. The CDR3 extends over 14 amino acids. Germline CDR1 is MDHEN and CDR2 is SYDVKM. The DNA for the CDR3 is TGTGCCAGCAGTCCGTGGACAGGAACCTACGAGCAGTACTTC. It specifies CASSPWTGTYEQYF.

The chain links TRBV4-2 to TRBJ1-5; TRBD1 aligns across 7 bases. The CDR3 covers 16 residues. With 4 bases clipped from V and 3 bases from J, the junction kept 9 bases outside the gene matches. The germline CDR1 and CDR2 sequences are LGHNA and YNFKEQ. CDR3 residues: CASSRQGRNFNQPQHF. The CDR3 coding sequence is TGTGCCAGCAGCCGACAGGGAAGAAATTTCAATCAGCCCCAGCATTTT.

This clone has just a few counts. Different DNA sequences within this sample yield the same CDR3. The J gene is TRBJ1-1, the V gene TRBV5-1, with D uncertain. The germline V and J ends were trimmed by 1 base and 0 bases, with 4 bases remaining between them. This CDR3 is built from 13 residues. Germline lookup yields CDR1 SGHRS and CDR2 YFSETQ. The CDR3 nucleotides are TGCGCCAGCAGCTTGACTGTGAACACTGAAGCTTTCTTT. Its translation: CASSLTVNTEAFF.

The CDR3 is CAWSVWREGEQYF. CDR3 coding DNA: TGTGCCTGGAGTGTGTGGCGGGAAGGGGAGCAGTACTTC. V and J are TRBV30 and TRBJ2-7; possible D gene TRBD2, 6 bases. In germline, CDR1 is GTSNPN, CDR2 SVGIG (reference sequence). V was pared by 0 bases and J by 7 bases, with 13 bases between. This CDR3 has 13 residues.

The chain joins TRBV7-8 to TRBJ2-2, with TRBD2 as a possible D gene (6 bases). Trimming took 10 bases from V and 8 from J, leaving 20 bases between them. The germline V gene encodes CDR1 SGHVS and CDR2 FQNEAQ. The CDR3 covers 14 residues. CDR3 protein: CATAEGPKTGELFF. CDR3 nucleotides: TGTGCCACCGCGGAGGGGCCGAAGACTGGGGAGCTGTTTTTT.

The chain is built from TRBV18 and TRBJ2-4; no reliable D call. The germline gives CDR1 KGHSH, CDR2 LQKENI. The germline V and J ends were trimmed by 3 bases and 0 bases, with 6 bases remaining between them. This CDR3 region has 14 residues. CDR3 bases: TGTGCCAGCTCACCCGAGCTAGCCAAAAACATTCAGTACTTC. Encoded protein: CASSPELAKNIQYF.

This clone was recorded only once. The chain employs TRBV21-1 and TRBJ1-5; TRBD1, the table's D call, lacks a check against the DNA. TRBV21-1 corresponds to a pseudogene. The CDR3 extends over 16 amino acids. The CDR3 is CASSKGLRTGEQPQHF. CDR3 DNA sequence: TGTGCCAGCAGCAAAGGGCTAAGGACAGGGGAGCAGCCCCAGCATTTT.

The chain couples TRBV30 to TRBJ2-7; TRBD1 matches at 7 bases. Germline CDR1 and CDR2: GTSNPN and SVGIG (reference sequence). V was clipped by 1 base and J by 9 bases; unmatched bases: 0. This CDR3 has 10 amino acids. This CDR3 reads CAWSGQGQYF. CDR3 DNA: TGTGCCTGGAGTGGACAGGGGCAGTACTTC.

This clone was seen once. Other DNA variants within this sample encode the same CDR3. The rearrangement joins TRBV11-3 to TRBJ2-3, with TRBD2 matching 10 bases. The CDR3 loop spans 13 amino acids. The germline V gene has CDR1 SGHNT and CDR2 YENEEA. Trimming at V came to 5 bases and at J to 14 bases, leaving 10 bases not matched to a gene. CDR3 amino acids: CASSLAPGLAWYF. The CDR3, as DNA: TGTGCCAGCAGCCTAGCGCCGGGACTAGCGTGGTATTTT.

This sequence joins TRBV4-3 and TRBJ1-1; D possibly corresponds to TRBD1 (6 bases). The CDR3 totals 15 residues. Germline CDR1 reads LGHNA; CDR2 reads YSLEER. The V end lost 4 bases, the J end lost 1 base, and 13 bases lay between the germline ends. This CDR3 is CASSPRQGRNTEAFF. CDR3 coding DNA: TGCGCCAGCAGCCCTCGCCAGGGGCGGAACACTGAAGCTTTCTTT.

This clone was picked up one time. The gene calls are TRBV25-1 and TRBJ1-2, with D perhaps TRBD1 (5 bases). Germline V gene sequence: CDR1 MGHDK, CDR2 SYGVNS. The CDR3 consists of 15 residues. The ends were cut back, 4 bases at V and 3 bases at J, with 15 bases in the middle. This chain's CDR3 is CASSGRLDSYYGYTF. The CDR3 DNA is TGTGCCAGCAGTGGGCGACTAGACAGCTACTATGGCTACACCTTC.

The DNA of the CDR3 is TGTGCCAGCAGCTTAGCGGCGTTTGGACAGGGGGCCCTCGGTCAGCCCCAGCATTTT. Translated, it gives CASSLAAFGQGALGQPQHF. The chain combines TRBV7-2 with TRBJ1-5; 11 bases fit TRBD1. The CDR3 contains 19 residues. The germline gives CDR1 SGHTA, CDR2 FQGNSA. The trim removed 0 bases at V and 6 bases at J, leaving 13 bases unmatched. The full variable domain, in which reference TRBV7-2 and TRBJ1-5 provide the parts outside the CDR3, is GAGVSQSPSNKVTEKGKDVELRCDPISGHTALYWYRQSLGQGLEFLIYFQGNSAPDKSGLPSDRFSAERTGGSVSTLTIQRTQQEDSAVYLCASSLAAFGQGALGQPQHFGDGTRLSIL.